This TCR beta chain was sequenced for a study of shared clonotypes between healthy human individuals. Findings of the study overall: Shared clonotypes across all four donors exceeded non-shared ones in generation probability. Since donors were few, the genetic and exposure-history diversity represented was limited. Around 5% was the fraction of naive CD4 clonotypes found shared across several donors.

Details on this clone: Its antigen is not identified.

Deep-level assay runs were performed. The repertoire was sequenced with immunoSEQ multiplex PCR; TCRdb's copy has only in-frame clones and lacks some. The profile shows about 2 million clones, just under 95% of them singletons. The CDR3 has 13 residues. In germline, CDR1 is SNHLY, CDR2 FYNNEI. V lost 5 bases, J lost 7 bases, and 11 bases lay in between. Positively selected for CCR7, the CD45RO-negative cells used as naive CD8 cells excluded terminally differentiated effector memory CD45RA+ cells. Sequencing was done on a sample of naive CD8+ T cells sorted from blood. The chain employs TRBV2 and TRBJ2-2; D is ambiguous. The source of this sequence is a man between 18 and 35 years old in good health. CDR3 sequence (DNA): TGTGCCAGCAGTCGCTACTGGGACGGGGAGCTGTTTTTT. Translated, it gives CASSRYWDGELFF.